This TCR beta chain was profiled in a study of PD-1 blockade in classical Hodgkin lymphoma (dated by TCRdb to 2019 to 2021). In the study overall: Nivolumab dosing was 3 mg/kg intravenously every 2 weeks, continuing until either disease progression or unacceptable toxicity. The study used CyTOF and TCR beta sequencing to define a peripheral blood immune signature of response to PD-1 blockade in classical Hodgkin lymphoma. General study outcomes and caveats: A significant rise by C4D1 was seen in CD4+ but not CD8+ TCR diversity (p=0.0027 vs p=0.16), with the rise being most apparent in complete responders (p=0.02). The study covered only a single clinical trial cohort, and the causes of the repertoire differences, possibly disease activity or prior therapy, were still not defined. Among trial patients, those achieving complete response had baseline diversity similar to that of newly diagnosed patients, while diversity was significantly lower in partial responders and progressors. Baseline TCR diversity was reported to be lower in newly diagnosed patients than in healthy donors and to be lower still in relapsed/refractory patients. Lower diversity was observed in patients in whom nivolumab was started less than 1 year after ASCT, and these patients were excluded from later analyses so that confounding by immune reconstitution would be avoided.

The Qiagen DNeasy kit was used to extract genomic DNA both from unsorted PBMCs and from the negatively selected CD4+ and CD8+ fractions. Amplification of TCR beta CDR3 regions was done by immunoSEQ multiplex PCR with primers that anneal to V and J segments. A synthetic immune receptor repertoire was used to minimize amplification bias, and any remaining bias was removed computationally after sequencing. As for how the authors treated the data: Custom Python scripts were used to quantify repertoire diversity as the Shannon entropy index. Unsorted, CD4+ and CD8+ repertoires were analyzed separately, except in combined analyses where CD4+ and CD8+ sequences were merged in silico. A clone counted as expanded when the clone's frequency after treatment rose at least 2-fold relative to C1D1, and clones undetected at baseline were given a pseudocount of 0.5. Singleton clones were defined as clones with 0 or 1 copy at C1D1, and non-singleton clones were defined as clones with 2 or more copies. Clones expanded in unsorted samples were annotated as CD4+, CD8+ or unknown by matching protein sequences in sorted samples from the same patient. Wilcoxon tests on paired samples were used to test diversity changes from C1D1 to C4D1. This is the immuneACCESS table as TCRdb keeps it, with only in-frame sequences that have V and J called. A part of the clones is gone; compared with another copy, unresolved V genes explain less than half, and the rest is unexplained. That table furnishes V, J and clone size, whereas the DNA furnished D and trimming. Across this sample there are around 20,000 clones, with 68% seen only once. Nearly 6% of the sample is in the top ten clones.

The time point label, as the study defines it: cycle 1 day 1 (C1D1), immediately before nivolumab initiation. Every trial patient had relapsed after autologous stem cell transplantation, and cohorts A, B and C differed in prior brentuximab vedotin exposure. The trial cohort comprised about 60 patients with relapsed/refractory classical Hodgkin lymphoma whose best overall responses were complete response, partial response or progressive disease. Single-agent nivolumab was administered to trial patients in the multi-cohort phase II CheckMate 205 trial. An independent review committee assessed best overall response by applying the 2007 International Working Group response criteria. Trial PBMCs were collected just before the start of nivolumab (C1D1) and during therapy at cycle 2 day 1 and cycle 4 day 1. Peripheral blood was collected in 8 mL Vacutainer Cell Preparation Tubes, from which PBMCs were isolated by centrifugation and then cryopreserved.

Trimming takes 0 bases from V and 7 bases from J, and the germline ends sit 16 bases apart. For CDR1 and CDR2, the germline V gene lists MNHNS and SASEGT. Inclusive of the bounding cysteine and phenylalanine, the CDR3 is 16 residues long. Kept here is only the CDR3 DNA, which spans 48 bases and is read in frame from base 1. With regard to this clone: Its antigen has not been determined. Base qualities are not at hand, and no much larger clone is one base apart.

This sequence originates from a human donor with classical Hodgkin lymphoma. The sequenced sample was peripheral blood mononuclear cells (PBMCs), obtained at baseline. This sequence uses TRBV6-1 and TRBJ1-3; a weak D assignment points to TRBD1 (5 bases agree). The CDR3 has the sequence CASSEAYTQGFNTIYF. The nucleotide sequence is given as TGTGCCAGCAGTGAAGCGTACACGCAGGGTTTTAACACCATATATTTT.